One and the same sample provided the 27 T cell receptor beta chains below, sequenced in a study of spatial heterogeneity in lung cancer (dated by TCRdb to the late 2010s). Library generation was performed with 5' RACE. This sample was sequenced with a NextSeq 500. TCRdb reworked the public reads: Q25 trimming with fastp, MiXCR clone assembly, productive beta chains retained. Rows are unified per CDR3 protein, each entry keeping the most common DNA and genes. The sample contains about 39,000 distinct CDR3 sequences, 2.5% to 3.5% of them found a single time. The ten largest clones add up to 30% to 45% of the sample. The meaning of the sample's time point label: sample taken at primary tumor resection. Source: normal lung tissue next to the tumor, taken at surgery. Receptors originate from a male donor with early-stage non-small cell lung cancer.

At least ten counts were recorded for this clonotype. This chain links TRBV3-1 with TRBJ2-7; no clear D gene. The V gene lost 4 bases and the J gene lost 2 bases, with 9 bases spanning the gap. The CDR3 runs 13 residues. In germline, CDR1 is LGHDT, CDR2 YNNKEL (reference sequence). Written as DNA, the CDR3 is TGTGCCAGCAGCCTTCGGGTAACCTACGAGCAGTACTTC. Its protein product is CASSLRVTYEQYF.

This clonotype was seen at least ten times. This chain joins TRBV10-2 and TRBJ2-7, with TRBD2 matching 7 bases. V was clipped by 3 bases and J by 2 bases; unmatched bases: 4. The CDR3 runs 14 residues. Germline values: CDR1 WSHSY, CDR2 SAAADI. In DNA form, the CDR3 reads TGCGCCAGCAGTGATTCTAGCGGACCCTACGAGCAGTACTTC. This gives the protein CASSDSSGPYEQYF.

This clonotype was observed at least ten times. The chain recombines TRBV29-1 with TRBJ2-5; D remains unclear. The ends were cut back, 1 base at V and 9 bases at J, with 12 bases in the middle. The CDR3 has 12 amino acids. Germline V gene data show CDR1 as SQVTM and CDR2 as ANQGSEA. The CDR3 DNA is TGCAGCGTTGAAGTACGATATAGGGCCCAGTACTTC. Amino acid sequence: CSVEVRYRAQYF.

In this sample, this clonotype turned up many times. The chain combines TRBV28 with TRBJ2-7, with 8 bases identical to TRBD1. The CDR3 covers 14 residues. Trimming cost V 4 bases and J 8 bases; bases outside gene matches: 10. CDR1 and CDR2 from the germline V gene are MDHEN and SYDVKM. CDR3 in amino acids: CASSSGQGAGQQYF. The CDR3 DNA reads as TGTGCCAGCAGTTCCGGACAGGGCGCAGGGCAGCAGTACTTC.

This clonotype is labeled medium-sized. This rearrangement joins TRBV4-3 to TRBJ1-2, with D uncertain. This CDR3 spans 13 amino acids. Germline V gene lookup returns CDR1 LGHNA and CDR2 YSLEER. The ends were cut back, 0 bases at V and 4 bases at J, with 6 bases in the middle. CDR3 coding DNA: TGCGCCAGCAGCCAAGAACCGCTCTATGGCTACACCTTC. Protein product: CASSQEPLYGYTF.

The table lists this clonotype with many counts. The CDR3 region has the DNA TGCAGCGTTTCCATAGTGGGACAGTCTGAAAAACTGTTTTTT. Translation gives CSVSIVGQSEKLFF. The chain uses TRBV29-1 and TRBJ1-4, with 7 bases fitting TRBD1. This CDR3 contains 14 residues. V lost 5 bases and J lost 7; bases outside the gene matches: 10. CDR1 is SQVTM and CDR2 is ANQGSEA in the germline V gene.

In this sample, this clonotype turned up many times. The V call is TRBV18, the J call TRBJ2-3; D unresolved. CDR3 length equals 13 residues. Germline V lookup: CDR1 KGHSH, CDR2 LQKENI. V gave up 3 bases and J gave up 4 bases, with 8 bases separating them. CDR3: CASSPPGADTQYF. DNA of the CDR3: TGTGCCAGCTCACCCCCAGGTGCAGATACGCAGTATTTT.

This clonotype was recorded many times. The V and J genes are TRBV20-1 and TRBJ2-1; 8 bases align to TRBD2. Germline trimming cut 1 base from V and 0 bases from J; bases unmatched to any gene: 8. The V gene's germline CDR1 is DFQATT and CDR2 SNEGSKA (reference sequence). The CDR3 contains 17 residues. CDR3 DNA sequence: TGCAGTGCTAGAGGGGTGATGGCGGGAGGCTCCTACAATGAGCAGTTCTTC. Its translation: CSARGVMAGGSYNEQFF.

This clonotype was found many times. Relative to the germline gene, one junction end is altered; a read error may explain this. The chain uses TRBV7-7 and TRBJ2-6; D uncertain. From germline, CDR1 is SSHAT and CDR2 FNYEAQ (reference sequence). The CDR3 covers 13 residues. Here the CDR3 DNA reads TGTGCTAGCAGCGTTGGTGGGGCCAACGTCCTGACTTTC. This encodes CASSVGGANVLTF.

This clonotype came up many times. The chain combines TRBV13 with TRBJ2-5; D may be TRBD1 (5 bases). The germline V gene encodes CDR1 PRHDT and CDR2 FYEKMQ (reference sequence). The CDR3 extends over 16 amino acids. The V end lost 4 bases, the J end lost 3 bases, and 18 bases lay between the germline ends. This CDR3 is CASSSRSRSGKETQYF. The CDR3 bases are TGTGCCAGCAGCTCCAGGAGTCGGTCAGGGAAAGAGACCCAGTACTTC.

The chain carries TRBV6-2 or TRBV6-3 and TRBJ2-2; a weak D match, TRBD2 (5 bases). This CDR3 comprises 15 residues. V lost 2 bases and J 4 bases, leaving 11 bases between the germline ends. Per the germline V gene, CDR1 is MNHEY and CDR2 is SVGEGT. CDR3 amino acids: CASSYVPGFTGELFF. The CDR3, as DNA: TGTGCCAGCAGTTACGTCCCGGGGTTCACCGGGGAGCTGTTTTTT.

This clonotype was seen ten or more times. The gene calls are TRBV6-4 and TRBJ2-1, with TRBD2 matching over 14 bases. The CDR3 covers 19 residues. The J segment lost 1 base and the V segment lost 5 bases, leaving 10 bases of the junction unmatched. The germline V gene has CDR1 MRHNA and CDR2 SNTAGT. Here the CDR3 DNA reads TGTGCCAGCAGTCCCCTGGGGACTAGCGGGAGTCGGTCCTACAATGAGCAGTTCTTC. It codes for CASSPLGTSGSRSYNEQFF.

This clonotype was detected a few times. The chain employs TRBV7-2 and TRBJ1-2; D is ambiguous. V lost 5 bases to trimming and J lost 7 bases, with 17 bases between them. Looked up from germline, CDR1 is SGHTA and CDR2 is FQGNSA. CDR3 size: 14 residues. CDR3 protein: CASSPGRAMPGYTF. As DNA, the CDR3 is TGTGCCAGCAGCCCCGGGCGGGCAATGCCTGGCTACACCTTC. Combining the CDR3 with reference TRBV7-2 and TRBJ1-2 gives the whole variable domain GAGVSQSPSNKVTEKGKDVELRCDPISGHTALYWYRQSLGQGLEFLIYFQGNSAPDKSGLPSDRFSAERTGGSVSTLTIQRTQQEDSAVYLCASSPGRAMPGYTFGSGTRLTVV.

At least ten counts were recorded for this clonotype. The chain recombines TRBV29-1 with TRBJ1-1, with TRBD1 matching over 9 bases. The CDR3 is 13 residues long. The V segment lost 3 bases and the J segment 5 bases; nucleotides outside the gene matches: 4. In germline, CDR1 is SQVTM, CDR2 ANQGSEA. The CDR3 region is CSVDTGGGTEAFF. The CDR3 DNA sequence: TGCAGCGTTGATACAGGGGGCGGTACTGAAGCTTTCTTT. The full variable domain, completed using reference TRBV29-1 and TRBJ1-1, is SAVISQKPSRDICQRGTSLTIQCQVDSQVTMMFWYRQQPGQSLTLIATANQGSEATYESGFVIDKFPISRPNLTFSTLTVSNMSPEDSSIYLCSVDTGGGTEAFFGQGTRLTVV.

This clonotype appeared many times. This chain connects TRBV6-2 or TRBV6-3 to TRBJ1-5; tentative D call: TRBD1 (5 bases). The V end lost 5 bases, the J end lost 1 base, and 9 bases lay between the germline ends. The CDR3 contains 14 residues. The germline gives CDR1 MNHEY, CDR2 SVGEGT. In DNA form, the CDR3 reads TGTGCCAGCAGTCGTGGGGCAAGCAATCAGCCCCAGCATTTT. This translates into CASSRGASNQPQHF.

This clonotype was recorded at least ten times. The chain combines TRBV28 with TRBJ1-4; D not certain. Germline V gene sequence: CDR1 MDHEN, CDR2 SYDVKM. The V gene lost 10 bases and the J gene lost 8 bases, with 11 bases spanning the gap. The CDR3 length is 11 residues. Here the CDR3 reads CAITGREKLFF. CDR3 bases: TGTGCCATCACTGGGAGGGAAAAACTGTTTTTT. The variable domain in full, with the rest retrieved from reference TRBV28 and TRBJ1-4, is DVKVTQSSRYLVKRTGEKVFLECVQDMDHENMFWYRQDPGLGLRLIYFSYDVKMKEKGDIPEGYSVSREKKERFSLILESASTNQTSMYLCAITGREKLFFGSGTQLSVL.

This clonotype has at least ten counts. The chain links TRBV10-1 to TRBJ2-3; TRBD2 agrees at 7 bases. Germline V gives CDR1 WNHNN, CDR2 SYGVQD (reference sequence). There are 13 residues in the CDR3. With V trimmed by 10 bases and J by 4 bases, 8 bases remained unmatched. The DNA for the CDR3 is TGCGCCACCCAAGGGGAGGGTGCAGATACGCAGTATTTT. It yields the protein CATQGEGADTQYF.

This clonotype appeared many times. CDR3: CASSLEAGGNTGELFF. CDR3 DNA sequence: TGCGCCAGCAGCTTGGAGGCAGGGGGAAACACCGGGGAGCTGTTTTTT. This sequence joins TRBV5-1 and TRBJ2-2, with 7 positions matching TRBD1. The ends lost 0 bases at V and 2 bases at J; junction bases unmatched: 4. Germline assignment: CDR1 SGHRS and CDR2 YFSETQ. The CDR3 spans 16 residues.

This clonotype was counted many times. V usage is TRBV7-9 and J usage is TRBJ2-1; TRBD2 is a possible D gene (5 bases). The V gene's germline CDR1 is SEHNR and CDR2 FQNEAQ (reference sequence). V lost 5 bases to trimming and J lost 9 bases, with 14 bases between them. The CDR3 is made up of 13 amino acids. CDR3: CASSIPEGGEQFF. CDR3 coding DNA: TGTGCCAGCAGCATCCCTGAGGGCGGTGAGCAGTTCTTC.

There are many counts of this clonotype. The genes are TRBV18 and TRBJ1-6; D perhaps matches TRBD1 (6 bases). Germline V CDR1 and CDR2: KGHSH, LQKENI. The V and J ends lost 2 bases and 7 bases respectively, with 15 bases between them. The CDR3 length is 16 residues. CDR3: CASSPRPRGRNSPLHF. For the CDR3, the DNA is TGTGCCAGCTCACCAAGGCCCCGGGGGCGGAATTCACCCCTCCACTTT.

This clonotype was picked up many times. The rearrangement links TRBV28 to TRBJ2-6, with D unresolved. There are 15 residues in the CDR3. V lost 5 bases and J 2 bases, leaving 10 bases between the germline ends. CDR1 MDHEN and CDR2 SYDVKM come from the germline V gene. This CDR3 reads CASSRTDAGANVLTF. CDR3 coding DNA: TGTGCCAGCAGTCGTACAGATGCTGGGGCCAACGTCCTGACTTTC.

The table lists this clonotype with many counts. The chain links TRBV27 to TRBJ1-5; maybe TRBD1 (6 bases). Germline V gene sequence: CDR1 MNHEY, CDR2 SMNVEV (reference sequence). V lost 8 bases to trimming and J lost 2 bases, with 10 bases between them. This CDR3 contains 13 residues. The CDR3 spells CASRGGGNQPQHF. CDR3 nucleotides: TGTGCCAGCCGAGGGGGGGGCAATCAGCCCCAGCATTTT.

This clonotype showed up many times. This chain uses TRBV5-8 with TRBJ1-5; D ambiguous. Per germline, CDR1 SGHTS and CDR2 YDEGEE. V was clipped by 6 bases and J by 5 bases, with 3 bases between them. The CDR3 runs to 10 residues. The CDR3 spells CASNDQPQHF. In nucleotides, the CDR3 is TGTGCCAGCAATGATCAGCCCCAGCATTTT.

Ten or more counts support this clonotype. The V and J genes are TRBV12-3 or TRBV12-4 and TRBJ2-3; 11 nucleotides match TRBD2. Losses at the gene ends were 3 bases for V and 4 bases for J; bases not matched to a gene: 6. The CDR3 is 16 amino acids. CDR3 amino acids: CASSFYSGGASDTQYF. The CDR3 DNA reads TGTGCCAGCAGTTTTTATAGCGGGGGGGCCTCAGATACGCAGTATTTT.

In this sample, this clonotype turned up many times. This rearrangement joins TRBV12-3 or TRBV12-4 to TRBJ2-2, with TRBD2 matching 10 bases. With 7 bases clipped from V and 7 bases from J, the junction kept 12 bases outside the gene matches. This CDR3 region has 16 residues. Written as DNA, the CDR3 is TGTGCCAGCAACGCCCAAGCGGGGGGGCTCGTCGGGGAGCTGTTTTTT. Protein: CASNAQAGGLVGELFF.

In its sample, this clonotype was seen many times. The gene calls are TRBV12-3 or TRBV12-4 and TRBJ2-2, with TRBD2 matching over 10 bases. Trimming at V came to 2 bases and at J to 5 bases, leaving 5 bases not matched to a gene. The CDR3 covers 16 residues. DNA for the CDR3: TGTGCCAGCAGTTTAAGCGGGAGGGCCGGAACCGGGGAGCTGTTTTTT. This translates into CASSLSGRAGTGELFF.

The chain employs TRBV6-1 and TRBJ1-6; tentatively, D is TRBD1 (5 bases). Germline CDR1 and CDR2: MNHNS and SASEGT. This CDR3 comprises 14 residues. V lost 10 bases to trimming and J lost 5 bases, with 15 bases between them. CDR3 sequence (DNA): TGTGCCACCCGAGTGGGGACGGATAATTCACCCCTCCACTTT. This gives the protein CATRVGTDNSPLHF.